One and the same sample provided the 11 T cell receptor beta chains below, sequenced in a study of OX40 agonist ivuxolimab in advanced cancers. The table came from immunoSEQ multiplex PCR; TCRdb's copy has only in-frame clones and leaves some out. The data contain around 94,000 clones, more than 75% of them singletons. The sample consisted of CD4+ or CD8+ T cells sorted from blood, taken in a trial of the OX40 agonist ivuxolimab. Every receptor here comes from an adult with an advanced solid tumor such as melanoma, head and neck, liver or kidney cancer.

The V gene is TRBV7-2, the J gene TRBJ2-1; D remains unclear. The V gene's germline CDR1 is SGHTA and CDR2 FQGNSA. This CDR3 has 15 amino acids. Trimming stripped 1 base from V and 2 bases from J, with 9 bases between. In nucleotides, the CDR3 is TGTGCCAGCAGCTTAGGACCGGAGCCCTACAATGAGCAGTTCTTC. Protein: CASSLGPEPYNEQFF. The complete variable domain, with remaining parts taken from reference TRBV7-2 and TRBJ2-1, reads GAGVSQSPSNKVTEKGKDVELRCDPISGHTALYWYRQSLGQGLEFLIYFQGNSAPDKSGLPSDRFSAERTGGSVSTLTIQRTQQEDSAVYLCASSLGPEPYNEQFFGPGTRLTVL.

This rearrangement joins TRBV18 to TRBJ2-3, with TRBD2 identical over 15 bases. Germline V gene sequence: CDR1 KGHSH, CDR2 LQKENI. The CDR3 is 19 residues long. J gave up 0 bases and V 3 bases, and 7 bases lay outside the gene matches. The DNA for the CDR3 is TGTGCCAGCTCACCGGGACTAGCGGGGGGCCGAGGGAGCACAGATACGCAGTATTTT. This codes for CASSPGLAGGRGSTDTQYF.

The gene calls are TRBV27 and TRBJ2-7; no firm D call. V was trimmed by 11 bases and J by 0 bases, leaving 14 bases between them. The CDR3 length is 13 residues. Germline V gene sequence: CDR1 MNHEY, CDR2 SMNVEV (reference sequence). The CDR3 is CAQPLTSSYEQYF. The CDR3 region has the DNA TGTGCCCAGCCCTTGACAAGCTCCTACGAGCAGTACTTC.

The chain is built from TRBV5-1 and TRBJ2-5, with 10 bases aligning to TRBD1. CDR3 length equals 15 residues. Losses at the gene ends were 4 bases for V and 4 bases for J; bases not matched to a gene: 7. The V gene's germline CDR1 is SGHRS and CDR2 YFSETQ. CDR3 DNA sequence: TGCGCCAGCAGCAAAGGACAGGGGGGATCAGAGACCCAGTACTTC. Translated: CASSKGQGGSETQYF.

J is TRBJ2-2 and V is TRBV16, with 8 bases aligning to TRBD1. Trimming took 4 bases from V and 5 from J; bases not matched to a gene: 9. Germline assignment: CDR1 KGHSY and CDR2 FQNENV. The CDR3 contains 16 residues. The CDR3 sequence: CASSRRTGQDTGELFF. The CDR3, as DNA: TGTGCCAGCAGCCGTCGGACAGGGCAGGATACCGGGGAGCTGTTTTTT.

The gene calls are TRBV10-3 and TRBJ1-1, with unresolved D. The V end was cut by 3 bases, the J end by 10 bases, with 9 bases between. The CDR3 sequence is 11 residues long. Germline-derived CDR1 and CDR2 are ENHRY and SYGVKD. CDR3 bases: TGTGCCATCAGTGACGACACGCGAGCTTTCTTT. Residues: CAISDDTRAFF.

This clone was observed a single time. This rearrangement joins TRBV5-6 to TRBJ2-1; a weak D match, TRBD1 (6 bases). The V end was cut by 2 bases, the J end by 0 bases, with 9 bases between. Germline loops: CDR1 SGHDT, CDR2 YYEEEE. This CDR3 has 15 residues. CDR3 coding DNA: TGTGCCAGCAGCTTAAGGACAGTCTCCTACAATGAGCAGTTCTTC. It is translated as CASSLRTVSYNEQFF.

V is TRBV5-4 and J is TRBJ1-3; 8 positions match TRBD1. This CDR3 comprises 15 residues. V shed 0 bases, J shed 4 bases, and the junction held 3 bases outside the gene matches. CDR1 SGHNT and CDR2 YYREEE come from the germline V gene (reference sequence). The CDR3 sequence is CASSLEGTGGNTIYF. CDR3 bases: TGTGCCAGCAGCTTGGAAGGGACAGGAGGAAACACCATATATTTT.

The J gene is TRBJ1-5, the V gene TRBV19, with a tentative D call TRBD1 (5 bases). CDR1 and CDR2 (germline): LNHDA, SQIVND (reference sequence). This CDR3 spans 15 amino acids. V lost 7 bases and J lost 6, with 19 bases in between. CDR3 residues: CASTDWGFRGQPQHF. The CDR3 DNA is TGTGCCAGTACCGATTGGGGGTTTCGGGGTCAGCCCCAGCATTTT. Filled out from reference TRBV19 and TRBJ1-5, the complete variable domain reads DGGITQSPKYLFRKEGQNVTLSCEQNLNHDAMYWYRQDPGQGLRLIYYSQIVNDFQKGDIAEGYSVSREKKESFPLTVTSAQKNPTAFYLCASTDWGFRGQPQHFGDGTRLSIL.

This rearrangement joins TRBV7-9 to TRBJ1-1; D not resolved. This CDR3 comprises 13 residues. Trimming shortened V by 11 bases and J by 0 bases, and 13 bases separated the two germline ends. Germline assignment: CDR1 SEHNR and CDR2 FQNEAQ (reference sequence). CDR3 sequence: CASDRPMNTEAFF. The CDR3 DNA reads as TGTGCCTCAGATAGACCCATGAACACTGAAGCTTTCTTT.

The V and J genes are TRBV7-8 and TRBJ2-3; 12 bases match TRBD2. Per germline, CDR1 SGHVS and CDR2 FQNEAQ. V lost 7 bases, J lost 3 bases, and 5 bases stayed unmatched. The CDR3 runs to 15 residues. The CDR3 DNA reads TGTGCCAGCAACTTTCTAGCGGGGGGGACAGATACGCAGTATTTT. Its protein product is CASNFLAGGTDTQYF. The full variable domain, in which reference TRBV7-8 and TRBJ2-3 provide the parts outside the CDR3, is GAGVSQSPRYKVAKRGQDVALRCDPISGHVSLFWYQQALGQGPEFLTYFQNEAQLDKSGLPSDRFFAERPEGSVSTLKIQRTQQEDSAVYLCASNFLAGGTDTQYFGPGTRLTVL.